This record concerns one T cell receptor beta chain sequence. Its antigen is unidentified. Only in-frame clones appear in the TCRdb table, and some are missing; sequencing was by immunoSEQ multiplex PCR. This table has about 68,000 clones, more than 75% appearing once. These data originate in a study of OX40 agonist ivuxolimab in advanced cancers. Study information: The study treated patients with ivuxolimab, an agonistic anti-OX40 (CD134) antibody. Study-level points and caveats: At doses 0.1 to 3.0 mg/kg, CD4+ and CD8+ clones expanded.

Any history of autoimmune disease or systemic immunosuppression disqualified patients. Germline CDR1 is KGHSH and CDR2 is LQKENI. The V end lost 2 bases, the J end lost 1 base, and 15 bases lay between the germline ends. This CDR3 contains 17 residues. V is TRBV18 and J is TRBJ1-3, with D unclear. This specimen consisted of CD4+ or CD8+ T cells sorted from blood, obtained in a trial of the OX40 agonist ivuxolimab. The source is an adult with an advanced solid tumor such as melanoma, head and neck, liver or kidney cancer. In nucleotides, the CDR3 is TGTGCCAGCTCACCATCGCCCCGGGTCGGGTCTGGAAACACCATATATTTT. As protein: CASSPSPRVGSGNTIYF.